This T cell receptor (beta chain) was documented in a study of beta chain features in type 1 diabetes. Study results and limitations: Moderate yet significant TCRB CDR3 shortening was seen in Type 1 diabetes patients in all four CD4+ subsets.

Germline CDR1 and CDR2: MNHNS and SASEGT. V gave up 4 bases and J gave up 0 bases, with 7 bases separating them. The CDR3 runs to 15 residues. This clone has only a few counts. Its target is unknown. Every sorted population was more than 95% pure. The isolated RNA, all of it, was reverse transcribed, so expressed TCRB transcripts were what got sequenced. Mean read depth for naive, central memory and regulatory T cell samples was several million reads. Here immunoSEQ multiplex PCR was the method, and the copy in TCRdb shows in-frame clones only, minus some. Among over 600,000 clones listed, 9.5% to 15% were seen once.

This sequence was found in a man in his thirties or forties with type 1 diabetes. The sequenced sample consisted of naive CD4+ T cells from blood. The V and J genes are TRBV6-1 and TRBJ2-6; D call uncertain. The CDR3: CASSVQSSGANVLTF. Written as DNA, the CDR3 is TGTGCCAGCAGTGTACAGAGCTCTGGGGCCAACGTCCTGACTTTC.